Sequencing of this TCR beta chain was carried out in a study of CD8 T cells in ankylosing spondylitis. With regard to this clonotype: The antigen is unknown.

This CDR3 comprises 13 residues. The V end was cut by 7 bases, the J end by 6 bases, with 12 bases between. Germline-derived CDR1 and CDR2 are SGHTA and FQGNSA. In TCRdb, the 5' RACE reads were re-called with MiXCR into one record per CDR3 protein. This sample has about 250,000 distinct CDR3 sequences, with 32% found just once. The study, taken as a whole, reports: Reports of some motif variants in reactive arthritis synovial fluid and blood predate this one. Clones tied to disease were said to be significantly enriched in matched ankylosing spondylitis synovial fluid.

The J gene is TRBJ1-4, the V gene TRBV7-2, with a tentative D call TRBD1 (5 bases). This TCR derives from a male donor with ankylosing spondylitis or in good health (not recorded which). Sequences were obtained from blood, either unsorted or a sorted T cell fraction (not recorded which). CDR3 bases: TGTGCCAGCAAGGGGAGGGCTGATGAAAAACTGTTTTTT. It codes for CASKGRADEKLFF.